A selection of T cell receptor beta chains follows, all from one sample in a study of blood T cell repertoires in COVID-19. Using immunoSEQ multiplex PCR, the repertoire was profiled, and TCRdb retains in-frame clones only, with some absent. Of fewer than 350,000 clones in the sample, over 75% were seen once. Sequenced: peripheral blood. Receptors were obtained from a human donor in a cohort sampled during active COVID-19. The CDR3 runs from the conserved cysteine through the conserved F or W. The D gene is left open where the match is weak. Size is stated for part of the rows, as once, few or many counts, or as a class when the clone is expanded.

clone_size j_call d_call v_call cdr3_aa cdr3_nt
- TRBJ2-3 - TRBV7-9 CASSYNPYREGGTDTQYF TGTGCCAGCAGCTACAATCCCTACAGGGAAGGGGGCACAGATACGCAGTATTTT
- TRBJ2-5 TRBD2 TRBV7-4 CASSLGLAGPIPQETQYF TGTGCCAGCAGCTTAGGACTAGCGGGGCCCATTCCCCAAGAGACCCAGTACTTC
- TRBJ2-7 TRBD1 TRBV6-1 CASSELDRDYEQYF TGTGCCAGCAGTGAGTTGGACAGGGACTACGAGCAGTACTTC
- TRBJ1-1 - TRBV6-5 CASRDLTGEAFF TGTGCCAGCAGAGATCTTACAGGTGAAGCTTTCTTT
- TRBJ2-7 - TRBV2 CASRINRANEQYF TGTGCCAGCAGAATTAACAGGGCCAACGAGCAGTACTTC
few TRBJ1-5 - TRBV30 CAWSVRGADNQPQHF TGTGCCTGGAGTGTCAGAGGCGCAGATAATCAGCCCCAGCATTTT
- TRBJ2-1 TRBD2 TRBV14 CASILGAGGYNEQFF TGTGCCAGCATCCTCGGAGCGGGGGGCTACAATGAGCAGTTCTTC
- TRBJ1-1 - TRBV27 CASSLSRNTEAFF TGTGCCAGCAGTTTATCGCGGAACACTGAAGCTTTCTTT
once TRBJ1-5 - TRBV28 CASRTPGSLALSGNQPQHF TGTGCCAGCAGGACGCCGGGATCTTTAGCCCTTTCTGGCAATCAGCCCCAGCATTTT
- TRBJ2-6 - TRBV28 CASSPLSSASFGANVLTF TGTGCCAGCAGTCCCTTGAGTAGCGCTTCCTTCGGGGCCAACGTCCTGACTTTC
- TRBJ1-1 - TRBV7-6 CASSRPYGTRTEAFF TGTGCCAGCAGCCGGCCTTATGGAACCAGGACTGAAGCTTTCTTT
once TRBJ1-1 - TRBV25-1 CASSETQLTGAFF TGTGCCAGCAGTGAAACCCAACTAACGGGAGCTTTCTTT
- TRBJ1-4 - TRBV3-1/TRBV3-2 CASSHGGEKLFF TGTGCCAGCAGCCACGGCGGTGAAAAACTGTTTTTT
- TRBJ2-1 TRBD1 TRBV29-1 CSVVSGTGEWISLFF TGCAGCGTTGTATCAGGGACAGGGGAATGGATTTCCCTTTTCTTC
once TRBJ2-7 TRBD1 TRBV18 CASSRRSAGQGYAYEQYF TGTGCCAGCTCACGAAGATCCGCGGGACAGGGGTACGCCTACGAGCAGTACTTC
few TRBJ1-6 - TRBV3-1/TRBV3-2 CASSQSHRDIYF TGTGCCAGCAGCCAGAGTCACCGGGACATCTACTTT
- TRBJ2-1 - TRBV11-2 CASRGYRTTETYNEQFF TGTGCCAGTAGGGGGTACAGGACCACCGAAACCTACAATGAGCAGTTCTTC
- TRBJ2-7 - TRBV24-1 CATSDAGGYEQYF TGTGCCACCAGTGATGCGGGCGGCTACGAGCAGTACTTC
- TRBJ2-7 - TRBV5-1 CASSPADSSYEQYF TGCGCCAGCAGCCCCGCAGACAGTTCCTACGAGCAGTACTTC
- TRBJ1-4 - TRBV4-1 CASSQGQQINEKLFF TGCGCCAGCAGCCAAGGACAGCAAATCAATGAAAAACTGTTTTTT
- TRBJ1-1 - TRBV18 CASSRGGVEAFF TGTGCCAGCTCTCGAGGGGGGGTTGAAGCTTTCTTT
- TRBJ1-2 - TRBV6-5 CASSYPQGGYTF TGTGCCAGCAGTTACCCCCAGGGCGGCTACACCTTC
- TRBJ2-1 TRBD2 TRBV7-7 CASSLGLAGSNEQFF TGTGCCAGCAGCTTGGGGCTAGCGGGTAGCAATGAGCAGTTCTTC
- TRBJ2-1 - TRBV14 CASSLQSGSGNEQFF TGTGCCAGCAGTCTCCAGTCGGGGAGTGGGAATGAGCAGTTCTTC
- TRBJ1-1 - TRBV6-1 CASSEGLWAFF TGTGCCAGCAGTGAAGGGCTGTGGGCTTTCTTT
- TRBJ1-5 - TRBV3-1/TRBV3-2 CASSQDWGVGQPQHF TGTGCCAGCAGCCAAGATTGGGGGGTAGGTCAGCCCCAGCATTTT
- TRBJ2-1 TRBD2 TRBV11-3 CASSLGWRKGTSGGHEQFF TGTGCCAGCAGCTTAGGGTGGAGAAAAGGAACTAGCGGGGGTCATGAGCAGTTCTTC
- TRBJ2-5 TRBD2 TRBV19 CASSIVRAGGRETQYF TGTGCCAGTAGTATAGTACGAGCGGGGGGACGAGAGACCCAGTACTTC
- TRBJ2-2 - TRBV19 CASSISEQTNTGELFF TGTGCCAGTAGTATTAGCGAACAGACGAACACCGGGGAGCTGTTTTTT
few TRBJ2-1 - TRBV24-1 CATSDSRMDNEQFF TGTGCCACCAGTGATTCCAGGATGGACAATGAGCAGTTCTTC
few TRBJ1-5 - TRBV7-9 CASSLDMGGGNQPQHF TGTGCCAGCAGCTTAGATATGGGCGGGGGCAATCAGCCCCAGCATTTT
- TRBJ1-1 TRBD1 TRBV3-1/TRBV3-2 CASSDLTGIMNTEAFF TGTGCCAGCAGCGACCTGACAGGGATCATGAACACTGAAGCTTTCTTT
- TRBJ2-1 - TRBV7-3 CASSLRGAYNEQFF TGTGCCAGCAGCTTAAGAGGAGCCTACAATGAGCAGTTCTTC
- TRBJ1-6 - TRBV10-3 CAISQLPPQGSSYNSPLHF TGTGCCATCAGCCAACTACCCCCTCAGGGAAGCTCCTATAATTCACCCCTCCACTTT
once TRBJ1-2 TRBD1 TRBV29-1 CSVAGQGQNYGYTF TGCAGCGTTGCGGGACAGGGGCAAAACTATGGCTACACCTTC
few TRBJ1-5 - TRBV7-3 CASSSRRDQPQHF TGTGCCAGCAGCTCACGGAGGGATCAGCCCCAGCATTTT
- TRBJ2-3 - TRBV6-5 CASKLSQATDTQYF TGTGCCAGCAAATTGAGCCAGGCCACAGATACGCAGTATTTT
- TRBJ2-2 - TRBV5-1 CASSLPVRDANTGELFF TGCGCCAGCAGCTTACCGGTCCGAGATGCCAACACCGGGGAGCTGTTTTTT
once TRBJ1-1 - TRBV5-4 CASSRELNTEAFF TGTGCCAGCAGCCGCGAACTGAACACTGAAGCTTTCTTT
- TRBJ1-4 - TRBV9 CASSRGGATNEKLFF TGTGCCAGCAGCCGAGGGGGTGCAACTAATGAAAAACTGTTTTTT
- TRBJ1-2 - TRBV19 CASSQTGPYGYTF TGTGCCAGTAGTCAGACAGGACCCTATGGCTACACCTTC
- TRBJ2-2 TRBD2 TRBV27 CASSGLARVNTGELFF TGTGCCAGCAGCGGACTAGCGAGAGTTAACACCGGGGAGCTGTTTTTT
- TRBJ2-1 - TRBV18 CASSFSQNRNEQFF TGTGCCAGCTCCTTCTCCCAGAACCGCAATGAGCAGTTCTTC
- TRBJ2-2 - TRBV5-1 CASSSPPGPRKTGELFF TGCGCCAGCAGCTCCCCCCCTGGGCCCAGGAAAACCGGGGAGCTGTTTTTT
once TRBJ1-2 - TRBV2 CASSEARRLTRDGYTF TGTGCCAGCAGTGAAGCGAGAAGACTCACCAGAGATGGCTACACCTTC